Presented here are 10 T cell receptor beta chains from one specimen sequenced in a study of STAT5B mutations in CD4+ large granular lymphocyte leukemia. TCRdb keeps only in-frame clones here, not all; method: immunoSEQ multiplex PCR. The table records fewer than 25,000 clones, 82% of them present only once. Sequencing was done on a sample of CD4+ T cells from blood buffy coats. Receptors originate from a human donor in good health.

The V call is TRBV5-6, the J call TRBJ1-5, with 12 bases matching TRBD1. Germline CDR1 SGHDT, CDR2 YYEEEE. The CDR3 has 15 amino acids. Trimming removed 3 bases from V and 10 bases from J; junction bases left unmatched: 8. CDR3 sequence: CASSSGTGGREPQHF. CDR3 DNA sequence: TGTGCCAGCAGCTCCGGGACAGGGGGCCGCGAACCCCAGCATTTT.

V is TRBV7-2 and J is TRBJ2-3; 14 bases are a match to TRBD2. The CDR3 loop spans 18 amino acids. Germline V gene sequence: CDR1 SGHTA, CDR2 FQGNSA. V lost 5 bases to trimming and J lost 4 bases; unmatched junction nucleotides: 11. The CDR3 DNA follows: TGTGCCAGCAGCCTTCACGGGACTAGCGGGAGTAGGGCAGATACGCAGTATTTT. It codes for CASSLHGTSGSRADTQYF.

This clone was detected a few times. The chain uses TRBV6-1 and TRBJ2-2, with a possible D match to TRBD1 (6 bases). The CDR3 contains 16 residues. The germline V gene encodes CDR1 MNHNS and CDR2 SASEGT. Trimming removed 6 bases at V and 3 bases at J, with 17 bases between. CDR3 region: CASREQGTLYTGELFF. The CDR3 DNA reads as TGTGCCAGCAGAGAACAAGGGACACTTTACACCGGGGAGCTGTTTTTT.

This chain uses TRBV2 with TRBJ1-1; no firm D call. Germline CDR1 SNHLY, CDR2 FYNNEI. Deletions cut 6 bases from V and 5 bases from J, with 7 bases between. The CDR3 totals 11 residues. CDR3 coding DNA: TGTGCCAGCAGCATTTTTACTGAAGCTTTCTTT. It specifies CASSIFTEAFF.

This clone was seen a few times. The gene calls are TRBV7-8 and TRBJ2-7; no firm D call. The CDR3 spans 11 residues. V was clipped by 5 bases and J by 2 bases, with 4 bases between them. Germline CDR1 and CDR2: SGHVS and FQNEAQ. The CDR3 sequence is CASSATYEQYF. For the CDR3, the DNA is TGTGCCAGCAGCGCTACCTACGAGCAGTACTTC.

The chain recombines TRBV6-4 with TRBJ2-7, with D unclear. The V gene's germline CDR1 is MRHNA and CDR2 SNTAGT. V dropped 0 bases and J dropped 6 bases, with 6 bases sitting between them. The CDR3 extends over 12 amino acids. For the CDR3, the DNA is TGTGCCAGCAGTGACTCTTATGGCGAGCAGTACTTC. This sequence encodes CASSDSYGEQYF.

The chain is built from TRBV28 and TRBJ1-1; D uncertain. The CDR3 spans 14 residues. Trimming took off 3 bases at V and 0 bases at J, with 8 bases between the two ends. Germline V gene data show CDR1 as MDHEN and CDR2 as SYDVKM. The CDR3 DNA sequence: TGTGCCAGCAGTTTTGCGGGGATGAACACTGAAGCTTTCTTT. Translated: CASSFAGMNTEAFF.

CDR3 in DNA: TGTGCCAGCGGGGCTAGACAGGAGGCCTACGAGCAGTACTTC. Amino acids: CASGARQEAYEQYF. V and J are TRBV6-6 and TRBJ2-7, with D maybe TRBD1 (6 bases). V lost 8 bases and J lost 2, with 16 bases in between. The CDR3 consists of 14 residues. Germline CDR1 and CDR2: MNHNY and SVGAGI (reference sequence).

V is TRBV7-2 and J is TRBJ2-1; 8 bases agree with TRBD1. From germline, CDR1 is SGHTA and CDR2 FQGNSA. V lost 4 bases and J lost 5; bases outside the gene matches: 10. There are 16 residues in the CDR3. The CDR3 coding sequence is TGTGCCAGCAGCTCGAGGGACAGGTGGAGGGACAATGAGCAGTTCTTC. As protein: CASSSRDRWRDNEQFF.

J is TRBJ2-3 and V is TRBV29-1; D possibly uses TRBD1 or TRBD2 (6 bases each). The germline CDR1 and CDR2 sequences are SQVTM and ANQGSEA. The CDR3 contains 17 residues. The V and J ends lost 5 bases and 2 bases respectively, with 23 bases between them. CDR3 sequence: CSVMGHPRDSITDTQYF. As DNA, the CDR3 is TGCAGCGTTATGGGACATCCTCGGGACTCCATCACAGATACGCAGTATTTT.